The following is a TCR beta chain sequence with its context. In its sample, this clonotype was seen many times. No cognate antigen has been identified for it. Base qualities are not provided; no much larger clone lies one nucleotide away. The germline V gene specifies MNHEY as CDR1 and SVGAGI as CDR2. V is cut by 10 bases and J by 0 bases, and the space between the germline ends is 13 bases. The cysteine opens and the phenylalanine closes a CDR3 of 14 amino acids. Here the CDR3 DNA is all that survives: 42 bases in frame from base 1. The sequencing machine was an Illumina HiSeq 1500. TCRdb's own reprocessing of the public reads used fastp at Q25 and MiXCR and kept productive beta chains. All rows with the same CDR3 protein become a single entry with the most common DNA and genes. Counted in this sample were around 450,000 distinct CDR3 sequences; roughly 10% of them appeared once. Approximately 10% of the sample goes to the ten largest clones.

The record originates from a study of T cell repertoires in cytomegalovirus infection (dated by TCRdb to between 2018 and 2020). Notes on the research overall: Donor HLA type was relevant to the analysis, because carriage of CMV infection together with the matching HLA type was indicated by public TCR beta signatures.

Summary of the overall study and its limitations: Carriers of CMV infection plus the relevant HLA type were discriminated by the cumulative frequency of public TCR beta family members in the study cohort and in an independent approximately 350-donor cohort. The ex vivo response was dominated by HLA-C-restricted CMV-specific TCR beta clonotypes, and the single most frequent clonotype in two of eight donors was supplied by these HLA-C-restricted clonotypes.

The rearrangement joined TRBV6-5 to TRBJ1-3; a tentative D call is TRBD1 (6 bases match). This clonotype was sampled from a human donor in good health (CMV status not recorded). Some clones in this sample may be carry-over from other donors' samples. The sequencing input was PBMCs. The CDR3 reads CATRDTFSGNTIYF. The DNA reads TGTGCCACCCGGGACACCTTCTCTGGAAACACCATATATTTT.